This TCR beta chain was identified during a study of cytomegalovirus exposure and HLA in healthy donors. For the study at large: Later, an analysis reported that the roughly 120 validation repertoires had used the same platform as the approximately 680 first-cohort repertoires.

Points on this clone: Its target is not known.

Overall study findings and caveats: For cytomegalovirus status, the classifier reportedly gave diagnoses with high specificity and sensitivity. Rarity held for most TCR sequences, but there were some public TCRs that occurred in many donors. Cytomegalovirus-associated status was assigned to 150 or so TCR beta chains.

Clones were read by immunoSEQ multiplex PCR, and TCRdb kept only the in-frame ones, dropping some. The sample shows around 69,000 clones, 96% of them seen only once. CDR1 is SGHRS, CDR2 YFSETQ, per germline. V was pared by 0 bases and J by 4 bases, with 0 bases of the junction left unmatched. The CDR3 sequence is 14 residues long. Sequences were obtained from PBMCs. The V gene is TRBV5-1, the J gene TRBJ2-1; TRBD2 aligns across 8 bases. The receptor was derived from a woman aged 18-29 years in good health and CMV-seropositive. Here the CDR3 reads CASSLEREYNEQFF. The CDR3 bases are TGCGCCAGCAGCTTGGAGCGGGAGTACAATGAGCAGTTCTTC.